The 14 T cell receptor beta chains listed next were all sequenced from one sample in a study of blood T cell repertoires in COVID-19. The repertoire was sequenced with immunoSEQ multiplex PCR; TCRdb's copy has only in-frame clones and lacks some. The data show fewer than 200,000 clones, 75% to 80% seen once. The sequenced sample consisted of peripheral blood. The receptors were sampled from a woman in her seventies with acute or convalescent COVID-19.

The CDR3 loop is CASSQGDGTGGWDEQYF. The CDR3 region has the DNA TGTGCCAGCAGCCAGGGGGATGGAACAGGGGGCTGGGACGAGCAGTACTTC. The chain recombines TRBV4-2 with TRBJ2-7, with 9 bases lining up with TRBD1. The V gene end was trimmed by 3 bases and the J gene end by 5 bases; junction bases not matched to a gene: 14. Germline CDR1 is LGHNA and CDR2 is YNFKEQ. The CDR3 covers 17 residues.

The genes are TRBV5-1 and TRBJ1-5; 10 bases line up with TRBD1. The J segment lost 0 bases and the V segment lost 1 base, leaving 13 bases of the junction unmatched. Germline-derived CDR1 and CDR2 are SGHRS and YFSETQ. CDR3 length equals 20 residues. As DNA, the CDR3 is TGCGCCAGCAGCTTGAATCGAAGGGACAGGGGAAACTATAGCAATCAGCCCCAGCATTTT. As protein: CASSLNRRDRGNYSNQPQHF. The variable domain in full, with the rest retrieved from reference TRBV5-1 and TRBJ1-5, is KAGVTQTPRYLIKTRGQQVTLSCSPISGHRSVSWYQQTPGQGLQFLFEYFSETQRNKGNFPGRFSGRQFSNSRSEMNVSTLELGDSALYLCASSLNRRDRGNYSNQPQHFGDGTRLSIL.

As concerns this clone: Other DNA sequences in the sample encode the same CDR3. CDR3 region: CASSQGQSNQPQHF. The CDR3 DNA follows: TGTGCCAGCTCACAGGGACAGAGCAATCAGCCCCAGCATTTT. The chain employs TRBV18 and TRBJ1-5; 7 bases are a match to TRBD1. V dropped 4 bases and J dropped 1; count of bases not matched to a gene: 1. This CDR3 comprises 14 residues. Germline CDR1 and CDR2: KGHSH and LQKENI.

V and J are TRBV3-1 (or the pseudogene TRBV3-2) and TRBJ2-3; 8 nucleotides align to TRBD2. Germline assignment: CDR1 LGHDT and CDR2 YNNKEL (reference sequence). Trimming took 4 bases from V and 0 from J; bases not matched to a gene: 9. The CDR3 is 17 amino acids. CDR3 loop: CASSPRAGGVSTDTQYF. CDR3 sequence (DNA): TGTGCCAGCAGCCCCCGAGCCGGGGGGGTTAGCACAGATACGCAGTATTTT.

The rearrangement links TRBV19 to TRBJ2-7; 9 nucleotides match TRBD1. The V segment lost 5 bases and the J segment 5 bases; nucleotides outside the gene matches: 4. Germline V gene lookup returns CDR1 LNHDA and CDR2 SQIVND (reference sequence). This CDR3 contains 13 residues. The DNA for the CDR3 is TGTGCCAGTAGTTGGACAGGGGAGGACGAGCAGTACTTC. Translating gives CASSWTGEDEQYF.

The rearrangement links TRBV15 to TRBJ1-6; 7 bases map to TRBD1. CDR3 size: 15 residues. Germline V gene lookup returns CDR1 LNHNV and CDR2 YYDKDF (reference sequence). The ends lost 0 bases at V and 6 bases at J; junction bases unmatched: 2. CDR3 loop: CATSRERQGNSPLHF. The CDR3 DNA reads as TGTGCCACCAGCAGAGAGCGACAGGGTAATTCACCCCTCCACTTT.

The rearrangement uses TRBV28 and TRBJ2-1; TRBD2 might be the D (5 bases). The CDR3 length is 12 residues. The V end was cut by 8 bases, the J end by 6 bases, with 11 bases between. Germline V lookup: CDR1 MDHEN, CDR2 SYDVKM. The CDR3 region is CASRGGINEQFF. Here the CDR3 DNA reads TGTGCCAGCCGCGGAGGTATCAATGAGCAGTTCTTC.

This clone was picked up a small number of times. CDR3 sequence: CASSAQGSAPSRETQYF. In nucleotides, the CDR3 is TGTGCCAGCAGTGCCCAGGGATCGGCCCCCTCACGAGAGACCCAGTACTTC. This chain links TRBV6-1 with TRBJ2-5; TRBD1 is a possible D gene (5 bases). V was clipped by 4 bases and J by 4 bases, with 22 bases between them. CDR3 size: 17 residues. Germline V lookup: CDR1 MNHNS, CDR2 SASEGT.

The J gene is TRBJ2-5, the V gene TRBV2; no firm D call. V was cut by 8 bases and J by 5 bases, with 15 bases left in between. The CDR3 has 13 residues. CDR1 and CDR2 (germline): SNHLY, FYNNEI. CDR3 coding DNA: TGTGCCAGCGCGGTTACGGCTTGGGAGACCCAGTACTTC. This gives the protein CASAVTAWETQYF.

The rearrangement links TRBV29-1 to TRBJ2-5, with D possibly being TRBD1 (5 bases). Trimming left V 2 bases short and J 4 bases short, with 14 bases between. This CDR3 contains 14 residues. Germline assignment: CDR1 SQVTM and CDR2 ANQGSEA. CDR3 loop: CSVERTLVSETQYF. Written as DNA, the CDR3 is TGCAGCGTTGAACGGACATTAGTCTCAGAGACCCAGTACTTC.

The chain employs TRBV19 and TRBJ1-4; no definite D call. The CDR3 sequence is 15 residues long. V lost 1 base and J 6 bases, leaving 12 bases between the germline ends. Germline lookup yields CDR1 LNHDA and CDR2 SQIVND (reference sequence). The CDR3 region is CASSIVQAGDEKLFF. The DNA of the CDR3 is TGTGCCAGTAGTATAGTTCAGGCGGGAGATGAAAAACTGTTTTTT. Full variable domain (missing parts from reference TRBV19 and TRBJ1-4): DGGITQSPKYLFRKEGQNVTLSCEQNLNHDAMYWYRQDPGQGLRLIYYSQIVNDFQKGDIAEGYSVSREKKESFPLTVTSAQKNPTAFYLCASSIVQAGDEKLFFGSGTQLSVL.

CDR3 protein: CASSRELNEKLFF. The CDR3 DNA is TGTGCCAGCAGCAGGGAACTTAATGAAAAACTGTTTTTT. The chain links TRBV6-5 to TRBJ1-4; a possible D gene is TRBD1 (5 bases). The CDR3 runs to 13 residues. The germline V and J ends were trimmed by 6 bases and 4 bases, with 9 bases remaining between them. Germline CDR1 reads MNHEY; CDR2 reads SVGAGI.

The rearrangement joins TRBV19 to TRBJ2-1; D perhaps matches TRBD2 (5 bases). The CDR3 runs to 15 residues. Germline V gene lookup returns CDR1 LNHDA and CDR2 SQIVND (reference sequence). The V gene lost 2 bases and the J gene lost 4 bases, with 12 bases spanning the gap. The CDR3 nucleotides are TGTGCCAGTAGTATACAAGTTAGCGCGTACAATGAGCAGTTCTTC. This sequence encodes CASSIQVSAYNEQFF. Full variable domain (missing parts from reference TRBV19 and TRBJ2-1): DGGITQSPKYLFRKEGQNVTLSCEQNLNHDAMYWYRQDPGQGLRLIYYSQIVNDFQKGDIAEGYSVSREKKESFPLTVTSAQKNPTAFYLCASSIQVSAYNEQFFGPGTRLTVL.

This chain joins TRBV5-1 and TRBJ2-7; 8 bases align to TRBD1. Germline V CDR1 and CDR2: SGHRS, YFSETQ. With 4 bases clipped from V and 3 bases from J, the junction kept 6 bases outside the gene matches. The CDR3 spans 14 residues. The CDR3 nucleotides are TGCGCCAGCAGCATTAGGACAGGGAACTACGAGCAGTACTTC. Its protein product is CASSIRTGNYEQYF. The whole variable domain, filled in from reference TRBV5-1 and TRBJ2-7, reads KAGVTQTPRYLIKTRGQQVTLSCSPISGHRSVSWYQQTPGQGLQFLFEYFSETQRNKGNFPGRFSGRQFSNSRSEMNVSTLELGDSALYLCASSIRTGNYEQYFGPGTRLTVT.